This TCR beta chain was profiled in a study of immune cell composition in non-small cell lung cancer (dated by TCRdb to the late 2010s). Looking at the study overall: To assign histologic subtype, which was mostly lung adenocarcinoma or squamous cell carcinoma, H&E was combined with p63, CK5, Napsin A and TTF-1 immunohistochemistry. TCR-beta sequencing from Adaptive Biotechnologies was done on some 35 paired sets of NSCLC tumour and non-adjacent lung specimens and on over 25 tumour-only specimens. In supplementary cohort #1, which comprised roughly 10 lung adenocarcinoma cases, paired tumour/lung TCR-beta sequencing was performed and TIL populations were generated so that tumour reactivity could be assessed. A few tumour specimens that had TCR-beta data belonged to rare histological subtypes and were left out of the subtype comparisons. What the authors observed across the whole study: Nearly half of NSCLC cases had tumour-associated clones >0.5%, with around four fifths of squamous carcinomas showing such clones compared with roughly 30% of adenocarcinomas. Lung squamous cell carcinoma tumours had significantly higher Top 10 clone scores and productive clonality than lung adenocarcinoma tumours. In under twelve adenocarcinoma cases, maximal tumour-associated clone frequency correlated strongly with TIL tumour reactivity, whereas overall clonality did not. No significant correlation was found between smoking pack-years and tumour TCR-beta clonality. Only nine to eleven cases were included in the reactivity cohort, and sequence sharing between tumour-reactive clones and the dominant in vivo tumour-associated clones was not shown.

Taken from the germline V gene (reference sequence), the CDR1 and CDR2 loops are MNHEY and SMNVEV. Including the terminal cysteine and phenylalanine, the CDR3 comprises 14 residues. Only the CDR3 part of the read is kept: 42 bases, read in frame from the first base. Relative to germline, V is missing 3 bases and J is missing 6 bases, with 7 bases of the junction outside any gene match. A word on this clone: What this receptor recognizes is not known. No per-base quality is available; no much larger clone lies one base away.

Genomic DNA was isolated with the QIAamp DNA kit from frozen aliquots of single-cell suspensions that had not been sorted. The tumour samples consisted of non-small cell lung cancer tissue that had been surgically resected. Tissues arrived within 2 hours after resection and were immediately processed into single-cell suspensions. Tissue was mechanically dissociated and enzymatically digested with DNase I, collagenase I and hyaluronidase for approximately 31 minutes at 37 °C, then filtered and RBC-lysed. TCR-beta CDR3 regions were amplified from genomic DNA by a two-step multiplex PCR, with the second step adding Illumina-compatible adaptors. TCR-beta immunosequencing was carried out on an Illumina platform through the commercial immunoSEQ service. As for how the authors treated the data: Repertoires were summarised by productive clonality and by Top 10 Clones, defined as the percentage of T-cell templates derived from the ten most frequent sequences. Productive clonality had a range of 0 to 1, where 1 means a monoclonal population. Tumour-associated clones were defined as sequences comprising at least 0.1% of tumour T-cell templates but absent from matched non-adjacent lung, identified via log10 scatter plots. Analyses were done in GraphPad Prism7 and R, with Student's t-tests for two-group comparisons, ANOVA for stages, and linear regression for relationships. The immuneACCESS repertoire file appears here via TCRdb, limited to in-frame rearrangements. These files lack a portion of the clones; in checked studies, under half of the deficit traces to unresolved V genes, and the cause of the others is not known. V, J and clone size were drawn from that table, and D and trimming were deduced from the DNA. For this sample the table gives some 2,700 clones, of which roughly 82% were detected only once. The ten largest clones add up to about 40% of the sample.

The specimen sequenced was lung tumor tissue. Recombination joined TRBV27 with TRBJ1-1, and 7 bases in between align with TRBD1. The TCR comes from a human donor with non-small cell lung cancer. The bases are TGTGCCAGCAGTTTCGCGGACAGGATCGCTGAAGCTTTCTTT. Translated, this gives CASSFADRIAEAFF.